Here is one T cell receptor (beta chain) with its context. The target antigen is unknown. Sequenced by immunoSEQ multiplex PCR; TCRdb stores in-frame clones only, minus some. The sample consists of 71,000 or so clones, 94% of them appearing once. The germline V gene has CDR1 GTSNPN and CDR2 SVGIG (reference sequence). V lost 1 base to trimming and J lost 1 base, with 5 bases between them. The CDR3 length is 14 residues. The data were obtained in a study of cytomegalovirus exposure and HLA in healthy donors. Points from the study as a whole: Despite most TCR sequences being rare, some public TCRs occurred in many donors. Among TCR beta chains, those listed as cytomegalovirus-associated numbered about 150. In a later analysis, first-cohort TCR clusters were found to tend to co-occur in the approximately 120 validation repertoires.

The gene calls are TRBV30 and TRBJ2-6, with unresolved D. This receptor was identified in a woman aged 18-29 years in good health and CMV-seropositive. Sequencing used PBMCs. In DNA form, the CDR3 reads TGTGCCTGGAGTGCCAGATCTGGGGCCAACGTCCTGACTTTC. It codes for CAWSARSGANVLTF.